Following are 12 T cell receptor beta chains from one sample sequenced in a study of radiotherapy plus CTLA-4 blockade in lung cancer. The table came from immunoSEQ multiplex PCR; TCRdb's copy has only in-frame clones and leaves some out. The sample holds 12,000 to 15,000 clones, roughly two thirds seen once. This sample comprised peripheral blood, obtained from a patient treated with radiotherapy plus ipilimumab. The source is a human donor with non-small cell lung cancer whose response to radiotherapy plus ipilimumab could not be evaluated.

This clone showed up just once. The chain has TRBV6-4 and TRBJ2-6, with D uncertain. Germline V CDR1 and CDR2: MRHNA, SNTAGT. This CDR3 is 16 amino acids long. V lost 0 bases and J 0 bases, leaving 6 bases between the germline ends. CDR3 bases: TGTGCCAGCAGTGACTCAACTGGCTCTGGGGCCAACGTCCTGACTTTC. This encodes CASSDSTGSGANVLTF.

The chain carries TRBV2 and TRBJ1-2, with unresolved D. V lost 1 base and J 6 bases, leaving 6 bases between the germline ends. The CDR3 runs 12 residues. Germline CDR1 and CDR2: SNHLY and FYNNEI. CDR3 sequence (DNA): TGTGCCAGCAGTGAAGAACAGCATGGCTACACCTTC. Its protein is CASSEEQHGYTF.

V and J are TRBV10-3 and TRBJ1-1, with unresolved D. V lost 6 bases, J lost 1 base, and 12 bases lay in between. Germline lookup yields CDR1 ENHRY and CDR2 SYGVKD. The CDR3 has 14 amino acids. In nucleotides, the CDR3 is TGTGCCATCAGGACCGGCGGGGAGAACACTGAAGCTTTCTTT. It translates to CAIRTGGENTEAFF.

The genes are TRBV9 and TRBJ2-7; 10 nucleotides line up with TRBD2. After removal of 3 bases from V and 2 bases from J, the junction contained 8 bases not matched to a gene. CDR1 is SGDLS and CDR2 is YYNGEE in the germline V gene. This CDR3 contains 16 residues. The CDR3 sequence: CASSAPGLAGAYEQYF. The CDR3 bases are TGTGCCAGCAGCGCCCCGGGGCTAGCGGGGGCCTACGAGCAGTACTTC. The full variable domain, in which reference TRBV9 and TRBJ2-7 provide the parts outside the CDR3, is DSGVTQTPKHLITATGQRVTLRCSPRSGDLSVYWYQQSLDQGLQFLIQYYNGEERAKGNILERFSAQQFPDLHSELNLSSLELGDSALYFCASSAPGLAGAYEQYFGPGTRLTVT.

The J gene is TRBJ1-2, the V gene TRBV5-1; TRBD1 matches at 7 bases. This CDR3 has 15 residues. Trimming cost V 1 base and J 3 bases; bases outside gene matches: 6. Per germline, CDR1 SGHRS and CDR2 YFSETQ. The CDR3 loop reads CASSLYQGVHYGYTF. The CDR3 DNA sequence: TGCGCCAGCAGCTTGTATCAGGGGGTCCACTATGGCTACACCTTC.

The chain is built from TRBV5-1 and TRBJ2-2; perhaps TRBD1 as D (5 bases). With 1 base removed from V and 4 bases from J, the gap between germline ends came to 11 bases. Per the germline V gene, CDR1 is SGHRS and CDR2 is YFSETQ. CDR3 length: 15 amino acids. CDR3: CASSLYQDITGELFF. Written as DNA, the CDR3 is TGCGCCAGCAGCTTGTACCAGGACATCACCGGGGAGCTGTTTTTT.

The chain joins TRBV6-1 to TRBJ2-2, with 10 bases that match TRBD1. The CDR3 spans 19 residues. V was pared by 2 bases and J by 4 bases, with 13 bases of the junction left unmatched. In germline, CDR1 is MNHNS, CDR2 SASEGT. The CDR3 is CASSERGTGDYLFTGELFF. The CDR3 DNA sequence: TGTGCCAGCAGTGAACGCGGGACAGGGGACTATCTATTCACCGGGGAGCTGTTTTTT.

The chain uses TRBV7-2 and TRBJ1-5; D gene ambiguous. CDR1 is SGHTA and CDR2 is FQGNSA in the germline V gene. The CDR3 runs 14 residues. V was cut by 5 bases and J by 0 bases, with 8 bases left in between. The CDR3 here is CASSPAGSNQPQHF. CDR3 DNA sequence: TGTGCCAGCAGCCCTGCGGGTAGCAATCAGCCCCAGCATTTT.

V and J are TRBV6-1 and TRBJ2-3; tentatively, D is TRBD1 (5 bases). From germline, CDR1 is MNHNS and CDR2 SASEGT. The CDR3 consists of 13 residues. The ends were cut back, 6 bases at V and 0 bases at J, with 7 bases in the middle. CDR3 in amino acids: CASRGLSTDTQYF. The CDR3 nucleotides read TGTGCCAGCAGGGGGCTAAGCACAGATACGCAGTATTTT.

The chain uses TRBV11-2 and TRBJ2-3; 12 bases line up with TRBD2. The J segment lost 1 base and the V segment lost 5 bases, leaving 4 bases of the junction unmatched. CDR1 and CDR2 (germline): SGHAT, FQNNGV. This CDR3 contains 16 residues. CDR3 loop: CASSTRTSGGTDTQYF. The CDR3 DNA is TGTGCCAGCAGCACCAGGACTAGCGGGGGCACAGATACGCAGTATTTT.

The chain joins TRBV6-4 to TRBJ2-3; the D gene is possibly TRBD2 (7 bases). Deletions cut 4 bases from V and 4 bases from J, with 15 bases between. This CDR3 contains 15 residues. Per germline, CDR1 MRHNA and CDR2 SNTAGT. This CDR3 reads CASSVVGGGADTQYF. In DNA form, the CDR3 reads TGTGCCAGCAGTGTGGTTGGGGGGGGCGCAGATACGCAGTATTTT.

The rearrangement uses TRBV7-7 and TRBJ2-5, with 7 nucleotides matching TRBD1. The CDR3 is 15 amino acids. Germline CDR1 SSHAT, CDR2 FNYEAQ (reference sequence). With 5 bases clipped from V and 4 bases from J, the junction kept 10 bases outside the gene matches. CDR3 loop: CASSRKTGLIETQYF. Written as DNA, the CDR3 is TGTGCCAGCAGCCGGAAGACAGGGCTGATAGAGACCCAGTACTTC.